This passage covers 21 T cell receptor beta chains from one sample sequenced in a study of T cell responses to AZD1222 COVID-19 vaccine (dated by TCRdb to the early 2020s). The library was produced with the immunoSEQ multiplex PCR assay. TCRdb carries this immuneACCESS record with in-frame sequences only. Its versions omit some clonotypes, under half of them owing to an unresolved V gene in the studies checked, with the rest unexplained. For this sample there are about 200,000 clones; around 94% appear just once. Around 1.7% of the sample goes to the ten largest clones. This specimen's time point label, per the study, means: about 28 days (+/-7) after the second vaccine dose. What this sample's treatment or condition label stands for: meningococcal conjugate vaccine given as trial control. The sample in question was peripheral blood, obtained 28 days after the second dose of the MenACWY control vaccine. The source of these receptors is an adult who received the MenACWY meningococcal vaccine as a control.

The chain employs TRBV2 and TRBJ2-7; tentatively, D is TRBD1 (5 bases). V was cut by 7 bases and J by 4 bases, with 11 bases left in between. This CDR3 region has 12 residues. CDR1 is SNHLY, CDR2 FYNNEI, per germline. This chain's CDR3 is CASKGRVYEQYF. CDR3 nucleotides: TGTGCCAGCAAGGGCAGGGTGTACGAGCAGTACTTC. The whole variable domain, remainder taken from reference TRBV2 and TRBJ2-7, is EPEVTQTPSHQVTQMGQEVILRCVPISNHLYFYWYRQILGQKVEFLVSFYNNEISEKSEIFDDQFSVERPDGSNFTLKIRSTKLEDSAMYFCASKGRVYEQYFGPGTRLTVT.

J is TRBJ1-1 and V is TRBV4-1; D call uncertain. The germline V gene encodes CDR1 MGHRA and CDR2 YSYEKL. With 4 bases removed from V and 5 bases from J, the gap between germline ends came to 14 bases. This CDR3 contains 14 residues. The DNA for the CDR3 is TGCGCCAGCAGCCCCCTGCCCTCACGGACTGAAGCTTTCTTT. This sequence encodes CASSPLPSRTEAFF.

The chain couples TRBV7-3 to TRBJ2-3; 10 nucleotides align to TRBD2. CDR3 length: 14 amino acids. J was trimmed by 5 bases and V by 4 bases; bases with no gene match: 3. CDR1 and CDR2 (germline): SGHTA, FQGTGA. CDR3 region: CASSSASGGDTQYF. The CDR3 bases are TGTGCCAGCAGCTCAGCTAGCGGGGGAGATACGCAGTATTTT.

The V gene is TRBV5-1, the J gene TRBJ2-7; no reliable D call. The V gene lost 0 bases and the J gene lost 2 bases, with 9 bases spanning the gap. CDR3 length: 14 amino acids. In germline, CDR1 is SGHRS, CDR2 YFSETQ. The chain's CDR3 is CASSLAGIAYEQYF. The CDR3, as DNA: TGCGCCAGCAGCTTGGCTGGGATCGCCTACGAGCAGTACTTC. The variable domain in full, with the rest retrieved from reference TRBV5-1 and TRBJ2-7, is KAGVTQTPRYLIKTRGQQVTLSCSPISGHRSVSWYQQTPGQGLQFLFEYFSETQRNKGNFPGRFSGRQFSNSRSEMNVSTLELGDSALYLCASSLAGIAYEQYFGPGTRLTVT.

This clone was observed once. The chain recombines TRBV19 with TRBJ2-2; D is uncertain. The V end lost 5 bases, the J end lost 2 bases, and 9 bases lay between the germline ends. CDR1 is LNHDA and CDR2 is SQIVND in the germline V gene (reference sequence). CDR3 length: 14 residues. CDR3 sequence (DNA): TGTGCCAGTAGTTTGAAGGGAAACACCGGGGAGCTGTTTTTT. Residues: CASSLKGNTGELFF.

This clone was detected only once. In DNA form, the CDR3 reads TGTGCCAGTAGTTTCGGAACAGGGGTAGGATATGGCTACACCTTC. Amino acid sequence: CASSFGTGVGYGYTF. The rearrangement links TRBV19 to TRBJ1-2; 7 bases agree with TRBD1. V was clipped by 5 bases and J by 5 bases; unmatched bases: 11. The CDR3 contains 15 residues. Germline values: CDR1 LNHDA, CDR2 SQIVND (reference sequence).

The CDR3 region is CASSPGRKNTEAFF. In nucleotides, the CDR3 is TGTGCCAGCAGTCCGGGACGGAAGAACACTGAAGCTTTCTTT. V and J are TRBV28 and TRBJ1-1; possible D gene TRBD1, 5 bases. Germline values: CDR1 MDHEN, CDR2 SYDVKM. The CDR3 has 14 residues. The germline V and J ends were trimmed by 5 bases and 1 base, with 11 bases remaining between them.

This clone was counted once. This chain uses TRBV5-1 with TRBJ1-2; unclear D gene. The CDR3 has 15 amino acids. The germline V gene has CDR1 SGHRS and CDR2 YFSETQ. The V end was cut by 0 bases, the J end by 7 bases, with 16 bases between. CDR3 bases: TGCGCCAGCAGCTTGGTTCCCGGGCCCCGAGGTGGCTACACCTTC. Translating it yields CASSLVPGPRGGYTF.

The DNA for the CDR3 is TGTGCCAGCAGCCAAGGGGCGAGCTCCTATAATTCACCCCTCCACTTT. Its protein product is CASSQGASSYNSPLHF. The chain joins TRBV4-2 to TRBJ1-6; D call uncertain. The germline V gene encodes CDR1 LGHNA and CDR2 YNFKEQ. The V gene lost 1 base and the J gene lost 0 bases, with 7 bases spanning the gap. The CDR3 is made up of 16 amino acids.

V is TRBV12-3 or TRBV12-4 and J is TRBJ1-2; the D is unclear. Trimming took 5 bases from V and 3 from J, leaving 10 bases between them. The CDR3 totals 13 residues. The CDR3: CASSPNLYYGYTF. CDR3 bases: TGTGCCAGCAGTCCAAACCTTTACTATGGCTACACCTTC.

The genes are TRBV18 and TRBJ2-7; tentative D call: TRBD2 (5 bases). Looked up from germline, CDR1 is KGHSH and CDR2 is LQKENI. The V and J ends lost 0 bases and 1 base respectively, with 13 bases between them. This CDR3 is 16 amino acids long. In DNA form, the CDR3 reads TGTGCCAGCTCACCACCAGAAGGGAGAACGTCCTACGAGCAGTACTTC. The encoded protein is CASSPPEGRTSYEQYF. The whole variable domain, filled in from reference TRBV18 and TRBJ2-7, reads NAGVMQNPRHLVRRRGQEARLRCSPMKGHSHVYWYRQLPEEGLKFMVYLQKENIIDESGMPKERFSAEFPKEGPSILRIQQVVRGDSAAYFCASSPPEGRTSYEQYFGPGTRLTVT.

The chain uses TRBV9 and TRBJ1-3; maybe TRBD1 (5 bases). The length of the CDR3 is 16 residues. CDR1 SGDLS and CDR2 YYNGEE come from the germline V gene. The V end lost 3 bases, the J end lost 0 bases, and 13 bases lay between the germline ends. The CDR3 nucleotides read TGTGCCAGCAGCGGACCAGGGATCGGCTCTGGAAACACCATATATTTT. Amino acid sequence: CASSGPGIGSGNTIYF.

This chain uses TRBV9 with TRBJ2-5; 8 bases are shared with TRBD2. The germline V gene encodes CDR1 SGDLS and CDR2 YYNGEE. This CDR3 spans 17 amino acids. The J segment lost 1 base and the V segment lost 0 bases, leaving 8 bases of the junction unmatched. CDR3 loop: CASSVGSQRGIQETQYF. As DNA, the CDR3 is TGTGCCAGCAGCGTAGGGTCCCAGCGGGGGATCCAAGAGACCCAGTACTTC.

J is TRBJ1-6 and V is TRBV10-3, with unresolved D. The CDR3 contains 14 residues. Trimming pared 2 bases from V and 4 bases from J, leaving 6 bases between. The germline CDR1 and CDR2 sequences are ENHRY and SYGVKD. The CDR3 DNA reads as TGTGCCATCAGTGAGATCGGTTATAATTCACCCCTCCACTTT. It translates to CAISEIGYNSPLHF.

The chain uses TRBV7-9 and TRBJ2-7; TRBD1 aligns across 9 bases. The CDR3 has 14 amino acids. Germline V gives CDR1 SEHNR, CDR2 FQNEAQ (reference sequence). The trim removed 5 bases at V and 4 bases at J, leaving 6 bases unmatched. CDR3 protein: CASSHRDRAYEQYF. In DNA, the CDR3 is TGTGCCAGCAGCCACCGGGACAGGGCGTACGAGCAGTACTTC.

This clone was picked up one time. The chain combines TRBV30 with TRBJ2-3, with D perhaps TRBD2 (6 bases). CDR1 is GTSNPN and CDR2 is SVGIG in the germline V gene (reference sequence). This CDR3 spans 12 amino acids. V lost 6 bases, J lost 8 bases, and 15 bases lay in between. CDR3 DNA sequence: TGTGCCTGCAAACCAGGGAGGAGTACGCAGTATTTT. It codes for CACKPGRSTQYF.

The CDR3 DNA reads TGCGCCAGCAGCCAAGATCAGAGGCAGGGGATCACCGGGGAGCTGTTTTTT. Translated, it gives CASSQDQRQGITGELFF. The rearrangement uses TRBV4-3 and TRBJ2-2; D possibly corresponds to TRBD1 (6 bases). Germline lookup yields CDR1 LGHNA and CDR2 YSLEER. With 0 bases removed from V and 4 bases from J, the gap between germline ends came to 15 bases. The CDR3 runs 17 residues.

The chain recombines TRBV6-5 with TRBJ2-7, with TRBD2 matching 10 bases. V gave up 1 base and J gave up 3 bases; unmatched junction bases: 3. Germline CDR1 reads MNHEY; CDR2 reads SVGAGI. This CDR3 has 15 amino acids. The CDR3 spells CASSYLSSGGYEQYF. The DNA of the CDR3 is TGTGCCAGCAGTTACTTGTCTAGCGGGGGCTACGAGCAGTACTTC.

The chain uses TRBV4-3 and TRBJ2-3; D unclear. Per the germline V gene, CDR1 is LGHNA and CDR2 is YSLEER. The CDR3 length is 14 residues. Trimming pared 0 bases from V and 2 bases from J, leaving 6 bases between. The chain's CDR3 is CASSQEVVTDTQYF. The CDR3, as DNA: TGCGCCAGCAGCCAAGAGGTGGTCACAGATACGCAGTATTTT.

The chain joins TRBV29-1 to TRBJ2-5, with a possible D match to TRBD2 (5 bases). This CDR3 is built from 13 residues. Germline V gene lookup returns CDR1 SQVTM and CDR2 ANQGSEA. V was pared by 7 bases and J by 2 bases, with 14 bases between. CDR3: CSARGQTQETQYF. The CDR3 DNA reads TGCAGCGCCCGCGGGCAGACTCAAGAGACCCAGTACTTC. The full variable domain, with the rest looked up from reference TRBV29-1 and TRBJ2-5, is SAVISQKPSRDICQRGTSLTIQCQVDSQVTMMFWYRQQPGQSLTLIATANQGSEATYESGFVIDKFPISRPNLTFSTLTVSNMSPEDSSIYLCSARGQTQETQYFGPGTRLLVL.

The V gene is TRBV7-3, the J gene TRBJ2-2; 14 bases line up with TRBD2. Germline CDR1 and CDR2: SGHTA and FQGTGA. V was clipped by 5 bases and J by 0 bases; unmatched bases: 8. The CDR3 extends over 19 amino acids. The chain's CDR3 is CASSPDGLAGGSNTGELFF. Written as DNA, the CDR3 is TGTGCCAGCAGCCCTGACGGACTAGCGGGAGGTTCGAACACCGGGGAGCTGTTTTTT.